The 13 T cell receptor beta chains below come from one sample, sequenced in a study of T-cell reconstitution after alpha-beta-depleted transplantation in children. The library targeted TCRbeta and was prepared with unique molecular identifiers. TCRdb redid the calling of the PCR reads with MiXCR, one entry per CDR3 protein. The table has some 830,000 distinct CDR3 sequences, under 20% seen once; the top ten hold roughly 4.8%. This specimen was PBMCs, mostly from graft donor cells, taken 360 days after TCRalphabeta/CD19-depleted stem cell transplant. These TCRs come from a male patient younger than 18 who had a stem cell transplant for acute lymphoblastic leukemia, so the T cells may come from the graft donor.

This clonotype was recorded at least ten times. The chain uses TRBV5-1 and TRBJ2-7, with 9 bases identical to TRBD2. With 0 bases clipped from V and 3 bases from J, the junction kept 4 bases outside the gene matches. Germline V lookup: CDR1 SGHRS, CDR2 YFSETQ. The CDR3 spans 15 residues. CDR3 protein: CASSLEGLADYEQYF. For the CDR3, the DNA is TGCGCCAGCAGCTTGGAGGGACTAGCCGACTACGAGCAGTACTTC.

Only a few counts were recorded for this clonotype. V usage is TRBV7-2 and J usage is TRBJ2-1; TRBD1 is a possible D gene (5 bases). Deletions cut 4 bases from V and 11 bases from J, with 12 bases between. The V gene's germline CDR1 is SGHTA and CDR2 FQGNSA. There are 12 residues in the CDR3. CDR3: CASSSPWGQQFF. The DNA of the CDR3 is TGTGCCAGCAGCTCCCCATGGGGCCAGCAGTTCTTC.

The chain is built from TRBV7-6 and TRBJ1-3; D remains unclear. V was shortened by 5 bases and J by 0 bases, with 8 bases between the two germline ends. The CDR3 runs 14 residues. Germline V gives CDR1 SGHVS, CDR2 FNYEAQ. CDR3 in amino acids: CASSRSYSGNTIYF. CDR3 DNA: TGTGCCAGCAGCCGCAGCTACTCTGGAAACACCATATATTTT.

The chain uses TRBV5-1 and TRBJ2-7; D is unclear. Germline V gives CDR1 SGHRS, CDR2 YFSETQ. The CDR3 runs 13 residues. V was pared by 0 bases and J by 0 bases, with 4 bases between. CDR3 nucleotide sequence: TGCGCCAGCAGCTTGGAATTCTCCTACGAGCAGTACTTC. It encodes CASSLEFSYEQYF.

This clonotype showed up many times. The chain combines TRBV30 with TRBJ2-1; D gene unclear. CDR1 is GTSNPN and CDR2 is SVGIG in the germline V gene (reference sequence). Deletions cut 5 bases from V and 2 bases from J, with 4 bases between. The CDR3 is 11 amino acids. This chain's CDR3 is CAWSPYNEQFF. CDR3 DNA: TGTGCCTGGTCCCCCTACAATGAGCAGTTCTTC.

This clonotype occurred a few times. The rearrangement uses TRBV18 and TRBJ1-4; no definite D call. Germline V gene sequence: CDR1 KGHSH, CDR2 LQKENI. The length of the CDR3 is 14 residues. With 1 base removed from V and 1 base from J, the gap between germline ends came to 4 bases. The CDR3 nucleotides are TGTGCCAGCTCACCACACAGAACTAATGAAAAACTGTTTTTT. It is translated as CASSPHRTNEKLFF.

This clonotype was recorded a few times. The V and J genes are TRBV19 and TRBJ2-1; D perhaps matches TRBD1 (6 bases). Germline CDR1 reads LNHDA; CDR2 reads SQIVND (reference sequence). This CDR3 is 15 amino acids long. Trimming stripped 6 bases from V and 4 bases from J, with 16 bases between. The DNA of the CDR3 is TGTGCCAGTAGATCGGACAGAATCTTTTACAATGAGCAGTTCTTC. Its protein is CASRSDRIFYNEQFF.

The genes are TRBV20-1 and TRBJ2-1; possibly TRBD2 for D (6 bases). V was trimmed by 5 bases and J by 4 bases, leaving 15 bases between them. Germline loops: CDR1 DFQATT, CDR2 SNEGSKA (reference sequence). This CDR3 region has 14 residues. CDR3 nucleotide sequence: TGCAGTGCTGACGGGAGTTTCTCTTACAATGAGCAGTTCTTC. This encodes CSADGSFSYNEQFF.

This clonotype turned up a few times. This chain connects TRBV20-1 to TRBJ1-1, with 7 positions matching TRBD1. Trimming cost V 3 bases and J 5 bases; bases outside gene matches: 9. Germline V gene sequence: CDR1 DFQATT, CDR2 SNEGSKA (reference sequence). This CDR3 is 14 amino acids long. Written as DNA, the CDR3 is TGCAGTGCTAGTTTTTCACAGGGGCGAACTGAAGCTTTCTTT. Its protein product is CSASFSQGRTEAFF.

This clonotype appeared a few times. The chain has TRBV7-8 and TRBJ2-6, with D unclear. Germline V gives CDR1 SGHVS, CDR2 FQNEAQ. The CDR3 loop spans 15 amino acids. Deletions cut 4 bases from V and 3 bases from J, with 10 bases between. The DNA of the CDR3 is TGTGCCAGCAGCTATGGTGGGATTGGGGCCAACGTCCTGACTTTC. It translates to CASSYGGIGANVLTF.

This clonotype has just a few counts. The chain recombines TRBV4-1 with TRBJ2-2; D possibly matches TRBD1 or TRBD2 (6 bases each). The V gene lost 1 base and the J gene lost 0 bases, with 9 bases spanning the gap. CDR3 length: 16 amino acids. Germline loops: CDR1 MGHRA, CDR2 YSYEKL. CDR3 DNA sequence: TGCGCCAGCAGCCAAGTGAGGGGGGCGAACACCGGGGAGCTGTTTTTT. Its translation is CASSQVRGANTGELFF.

The V call is TRBV5-1, the J call TRBJ2-6; TRBD1 aligns across 9 bases. In germline, CDR1 is SGHRS, CDR2 YFSETQ. This CDR3 spans 19 amino acids. V shed 0 bases, J shed 0 bases, and the junction held 7 bases outside the gene matches. The CDR3 DNA follows: TGCGCCAGCAGCTTGGCGAGGGGACAGGGCGGCTCTGGGGCCAACGTCCTGACTTTC. Its protein is CASSLARGQGGSGANVLTF.

As for this clonotype: One end of the junction varies from germline; a read error may be responsible. The rearrangement uses TRBV6-6 and TRBJ2-1; possible D gene TRBD1, 6 bases. This CDR3 spans 11 amino acids. Germline values: CDR1 MNHNY, CDR2 SVGAGI (reference sequence). The CDR3 DNA follows: TGTGCCAGCGGCACAGGGACATATGTAGCCTTC. Translating gives CASGTGTYVAF.